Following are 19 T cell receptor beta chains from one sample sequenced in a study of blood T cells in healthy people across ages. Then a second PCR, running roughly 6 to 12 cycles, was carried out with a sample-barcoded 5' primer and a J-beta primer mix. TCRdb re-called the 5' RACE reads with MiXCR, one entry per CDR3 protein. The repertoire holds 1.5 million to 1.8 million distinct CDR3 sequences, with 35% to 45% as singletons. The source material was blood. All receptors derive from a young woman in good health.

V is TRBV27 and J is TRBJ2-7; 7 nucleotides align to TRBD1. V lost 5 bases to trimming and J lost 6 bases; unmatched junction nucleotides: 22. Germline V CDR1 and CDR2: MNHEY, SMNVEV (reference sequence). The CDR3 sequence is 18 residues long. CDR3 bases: TGTGCCAGCAGTCCCCTGGTCACAGGGGATCTCGGTTTTGGCGAGCAGTACTTC. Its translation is CASSPLVTGDLGFGEQYF.

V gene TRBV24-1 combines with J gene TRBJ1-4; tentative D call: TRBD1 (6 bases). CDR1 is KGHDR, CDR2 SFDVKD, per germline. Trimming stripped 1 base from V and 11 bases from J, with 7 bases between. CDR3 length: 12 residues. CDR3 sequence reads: CATSDLRGKLFF. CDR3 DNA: TGTGCCACCAGTGATTTAAGGGGGAAACTGTTTTTT.

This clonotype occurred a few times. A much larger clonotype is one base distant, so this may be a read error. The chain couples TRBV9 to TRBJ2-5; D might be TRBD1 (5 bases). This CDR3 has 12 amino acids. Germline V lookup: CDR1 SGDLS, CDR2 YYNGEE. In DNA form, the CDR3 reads TGTACCAGCAGCGCAGAATTAGGGGCCCAGTACTTC. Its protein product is CTSSAELGAQYF.

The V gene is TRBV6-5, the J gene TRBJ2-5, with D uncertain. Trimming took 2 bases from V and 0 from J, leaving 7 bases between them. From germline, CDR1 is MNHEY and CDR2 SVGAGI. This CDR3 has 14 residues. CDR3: CASSYRSDQETQYF. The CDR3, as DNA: TGTGCCAGCAGTTACAGGTCAGACCAAGAGACCCAGTACTTC.

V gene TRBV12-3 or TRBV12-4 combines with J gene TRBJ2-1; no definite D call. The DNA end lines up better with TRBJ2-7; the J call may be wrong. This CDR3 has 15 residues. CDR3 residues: CASRARKSGNNEQYF. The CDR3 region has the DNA TGTGCCAGCAGAGCTAGGAAATCCGGCAACAATGAGCAGTACTTC.

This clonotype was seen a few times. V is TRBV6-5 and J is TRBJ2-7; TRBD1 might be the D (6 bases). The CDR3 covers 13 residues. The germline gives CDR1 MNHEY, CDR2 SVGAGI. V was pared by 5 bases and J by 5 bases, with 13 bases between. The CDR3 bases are TGTGCCAGCAGTGGGACACCTCTTAACGAGCAGTACTTC. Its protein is CASSGTPLNEQYF.

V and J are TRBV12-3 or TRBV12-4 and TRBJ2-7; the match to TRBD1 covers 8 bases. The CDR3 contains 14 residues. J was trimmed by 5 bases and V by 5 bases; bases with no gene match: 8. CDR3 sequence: CASSRDRGPNEQYF. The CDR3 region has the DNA TGTGCCAGCAGTAGAGACAGGGGACCAAACGAGCAGTACTTC.

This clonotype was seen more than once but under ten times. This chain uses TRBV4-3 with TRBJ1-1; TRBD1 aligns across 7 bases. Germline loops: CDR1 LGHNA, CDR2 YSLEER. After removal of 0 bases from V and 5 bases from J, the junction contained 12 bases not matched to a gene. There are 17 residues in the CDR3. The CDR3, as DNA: TGCGCCAGCAGCCAAGATTACAGCGGAGGGGGCGGGACTGAAGCTTTCTTT. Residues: CASSQDYSGGGGTEAFF.

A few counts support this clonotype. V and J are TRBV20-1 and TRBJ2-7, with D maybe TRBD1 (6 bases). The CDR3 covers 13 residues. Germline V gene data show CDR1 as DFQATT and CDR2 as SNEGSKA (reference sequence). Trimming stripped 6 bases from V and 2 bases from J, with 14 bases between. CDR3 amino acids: CSARDMAPYEQYF. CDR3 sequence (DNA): TGCAGTGCCCGGGACATGGCGCCCTACGAGCAGTACTTC.

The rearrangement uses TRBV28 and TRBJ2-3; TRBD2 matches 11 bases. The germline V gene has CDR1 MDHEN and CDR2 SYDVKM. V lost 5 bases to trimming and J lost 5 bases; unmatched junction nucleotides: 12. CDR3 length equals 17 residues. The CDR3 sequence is CASSTPSTSGRLDTQYF. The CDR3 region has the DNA TGTGCCAGCAGTACCCCATCAACTAGCGGGAGATTAGATACGCAGTATTTT.

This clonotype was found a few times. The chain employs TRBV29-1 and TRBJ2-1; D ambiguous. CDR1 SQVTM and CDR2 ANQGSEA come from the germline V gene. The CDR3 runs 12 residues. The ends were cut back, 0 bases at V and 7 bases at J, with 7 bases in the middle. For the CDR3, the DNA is TGCAGCGTTGAAGATCAAGGAAATGAGCAGTTCTTC. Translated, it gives CSVEDQGNEQFF.

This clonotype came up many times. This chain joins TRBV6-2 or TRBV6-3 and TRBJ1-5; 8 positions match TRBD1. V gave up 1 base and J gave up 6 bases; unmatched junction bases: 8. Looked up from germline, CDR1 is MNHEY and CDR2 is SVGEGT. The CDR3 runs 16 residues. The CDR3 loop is CASSYLDRARGQPQHF. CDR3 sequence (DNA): TGTGCCAGCAGTTACTTGGACAGGGCCCGGGGTCAGCCCCAGCATTTT.

For the CDR3, the DNA is TGCAGTGCAACGACTAGCGGGGGGTCCTACGAGCAGTACTTC. Protein: CSATTSGGSYEQYF. The gene calls are TRBV20-1 and TRBJ2-7; the match to TRBD2 covers 13 bases. CDR1 DFQATT and CDR2 SNEGSKA come from the germline V gene (reference sequence). The CDR3 covers 14 residues. Unmatched junction bases numbered 3, after V lost 6 bases and J lost 1 base.

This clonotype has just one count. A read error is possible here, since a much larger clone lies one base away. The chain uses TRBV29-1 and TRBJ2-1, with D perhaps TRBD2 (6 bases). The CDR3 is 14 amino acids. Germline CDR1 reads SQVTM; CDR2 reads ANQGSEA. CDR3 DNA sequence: TGCAGCGTTGTTCGGGGGTTGAGGAACAATGAGCGGTTCTTC. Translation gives CSVVRGLRNNERFF.

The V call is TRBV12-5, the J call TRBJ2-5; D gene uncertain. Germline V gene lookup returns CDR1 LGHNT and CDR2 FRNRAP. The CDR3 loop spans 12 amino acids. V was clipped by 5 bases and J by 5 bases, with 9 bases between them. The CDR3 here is CASGGVRETQYF. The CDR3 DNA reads TGTGCTAGTGGTGGCGTTCGGGAGACCCAGTACTTC. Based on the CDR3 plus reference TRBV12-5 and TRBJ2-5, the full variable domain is DARVTQTPRHKVTEMGQEVTMRCQPILGHNTVFWYRQTMMQGLELLAYFRNRAPLDDSGMPKDRFSAEMPDATLATLKIQPSEPRDSAVYFCASGGVRETQYFGPGTRLLVL.

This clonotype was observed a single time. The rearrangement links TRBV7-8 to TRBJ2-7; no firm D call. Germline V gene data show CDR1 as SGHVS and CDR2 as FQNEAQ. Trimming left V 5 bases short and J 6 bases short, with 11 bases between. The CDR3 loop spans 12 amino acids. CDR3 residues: CASSPSGPEQYF. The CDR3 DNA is TGTGCCAGCAGCCCGTCTGGGCCCGAGCAGTACTTC. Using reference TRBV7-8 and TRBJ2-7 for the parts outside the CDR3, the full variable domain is GAGVSQSPRYKVAKRGQDVALRCDPISGHVSLFWYQQALGQGPEFLTYFQNEAQLDKSGLPSDRFFAERPEGSVSTLKIQRTQQEDSAVYLCASSPSGPEQYFGPGTRLTVT.

CDR3 bases: TGTGCCAGCAGCTTAACGGTCCCGGAGGGGTCCTACGAGCAGTACTTC. As protein: CASSLTVPEGSYEQYF. This chain uses TRBV7-2 with TRBJ2-7; tentative D call: TRBD2 (6 bases). This CDR3 contains 16 residues. Trimming took 2 bases from V and 1 from J, leaving 15 bases between them. CDR1 and CDR2 (germline): SGHTA, FQGNSA.

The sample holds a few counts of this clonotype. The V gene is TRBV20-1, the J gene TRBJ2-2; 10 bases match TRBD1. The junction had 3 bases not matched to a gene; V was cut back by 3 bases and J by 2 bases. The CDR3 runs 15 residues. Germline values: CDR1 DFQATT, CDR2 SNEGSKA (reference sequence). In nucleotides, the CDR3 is TGCAGTGCTAGTGGGACAGGGGCAAACACCGGGGAGCTGTTTTTT. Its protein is CSASGTGANTGELFF.

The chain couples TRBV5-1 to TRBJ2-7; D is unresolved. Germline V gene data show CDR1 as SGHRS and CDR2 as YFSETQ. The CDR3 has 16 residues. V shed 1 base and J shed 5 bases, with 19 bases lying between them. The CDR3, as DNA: TGCGCCAGCAGCTTGTGGCGCCCACTGCCAAGTCACGAGCAGTACTTC. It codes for CASSLWRPLPSHEQYF.